Described below is a single T cell receptor beta chain sequence and its context. The antigen remains unidentified. Subsets obtained from CD4+ cells comprised CD45RA+ naive and CD45RA-negative memory cells. Germline V CDR1 and CDR2: KGHSH, LQKENI. V lost 6 bases and J lost 3, with 12 bases in between. There are 14 residues in the CDR3. The genomic DNA of each subset was split evenly across several immunoSEQ plates. Only in-frame clones appear in the TCRdb table, and some are missing; sequencing was by immunoSEQ multiplex PCR. The sample holds 2 million or so clones, over 85% seen once. The data are from a study of shared clonotypes between healthy human individuals. Findings of the study overall: Clonotype sharing across donors was expected to vary with sequencing depth. Researchers sampled blood only, noting tissue repertoires likely differ.

Input material: naive CD4+ T cells sorted from blood. Subset given: CD45RA+ positively selected. The receptor comes from a man between 18 and 29 years old in good health. The rearrangement links TRBV18 to TRBJ2-1; no clear D. The CDR3, as DNA: TGTGCCAGCTCCGATGCGTCGGTCTACAATGAGCAGTTCTTC. Its protein product is CASSDASVYNEQFF.